The rows below give T cell receptor beta chains drawn from one sample of a study of shared clonotypes between healthy human individuals. Repertoires were generated with immunoSEQ multiplex PCR, while TCRdb's copy carries only in-frame clones and drops some. The data show fewer than 600,000 clones, with about 76% seen just once and 13% held by the top ten. Sequences were obtained from PBMCs. These receptors were obtained from a middle-aged woman in good health. Some clones in this sample may be carry-over from other donors' samples. Each CDR3 is given with its conserved first and last residue. D genes are given only for firm matches. Size is stated for part of the rows, as once, few or many counts, or as a class when the clone is expanded.

d_gene	abundance	v_gene	CDR3aa
TRBD2	NA	TRBV19	CASSISAGGISYEQYF
TRBD1	NA	TRBV2	CASSTPGQGLREQFF
TRBD2	NA	TRBV4-1	CASSQERLAGHHEQYF
TRBD1	NA	TRBV11-2	CASSNLAGGVGTQYF
NA	NA	TRBV7-3	CASSLGPSYEQYF
TRBD2	NA	TRBV4-2	CASSQVAGVTGTGELFF
NA	NA	TRBV2	CASSVSGQGAFF
NA	NA	TRBV28	CASSKSGGDIQYF
NA	few	TRBV5-4	CASSRDAGRVEEQYF
NA	NA	TRBV19	CASSWSADTQYF
TRBD2	NA	TRBV18	CASSPPVGTSGSNEQFF
NA	once	TRBV4-3	CASSQDPVGGTDTQYF
TRBD1	NA	TRBV29-1	CSVTTGGADTEAFF
TRBD1	many	TRBV7-9	CASSWTGEQYF
NA	NA	TRBV28	CASSFPAFGGFTGELFF
TRBD1	NA	TRBV5-1	CASSDQGQGRTGELFF
TRBD2	NA	TRBV28	CASSLLGLREKAGANVLTF
TRBD1	NA	TRBV28	CASSSGQDTDTQYF
NA	NA	TRBV10-3	CAISELVIDGYTF
TRBD1	once	TRBV10-3	CAISELARTGIDEQYF
NA	NA	TRBV7-9	CASSLGAENEKLFF
TRBD2	NA	TRBV10-3	CAIMGGGERGEQYF
NA	NA	TRBV30	CAWSVRGGNTIYF
TRBD1	NA	TRBV7-2	CASSPDRGIDTQYF
TRBD2	NA	TRBV6-6	CASKVAGDSYNEQFF
NA	NA	TRBV28	CASSFLDKSYGYTF
NA	few	TRBV29-1	CSVEVGRGTEAFF
NA	NA	TRBV11-2	CASSFQPSANTGELFF
TRBD1	NA	TRBV30	CAWSTRQGGVYNEQFF
NA	NA	TRBV2	CASSSTRGGTDTQYF